The 11 T cell receptor beta chains in this list originate from one sample, sequenced in a study of T cell responses to AZD1222 COVID-19 vaccine. Clones were read by immunoSEQ multiplex PCR, and TCRdb kept only the in-frame ones, dropping some. The sample contains about 140,000 clones, roughly 90% of which appear only once. Sequencing was performed on peripheral blood, taken on day 0 of AZD1222 vaccination. All receptors come from an adult in good health.

The V and J genes are TRBV11-2 and TRBJ2-1; possibly TRBD2 for D (5 bases). The germline V gene has CDR1 SGHAT and CDR2 FQNNGV. V was shortened by 0 bases and J by 3 bases, with 9 bases between the two germline ends. There are 15 residues in the CDR3. In DNA, the CDR3 is TGTGCCAGCAGCTTAGAAGGGAGTCTCTACAATGAGCAGTTCTTC. Translating it yields CASSLEGSLYNEQFF.

The rearrangement uses TRBV7-2 and TRBJ1-1; 9 positions match TRBD1. The junction had 5 bases not matched to a gene; V was cut back by 4 bases and J by 5 bases. CDR3 length equals 14 residues. The germline CDR1 and CDR2 sequences are SGHTA and FQGNSA. The CDR3, as DNA: TGTGCCAGCAGCTCGTCGACAGGGGGTACTGAAGCTTTCTTT. Translated, it gives CASSSSTGGTEAFF. Combining the CDR3 with reference TRBV7-2 and TRBJ1-1 gives the whole variable domain GAGVSQSPSNKVTEKGKDVELRCDPISGHTALYWYRQSLGQGLEFLIYFQGNSAPDKSGLPSDRFSAERTGGSVSTLTIQRTQQEDSAVYLCASSSSTGGTEAFFGQGTRLTVV.

The J gene is TRBJ2-1, the V gene TRBV6-2 or TRBV6-3; D gene ambiguous. CDR1 is MNHEY and CDR2 is SVGEGT in the germline V gene. There are 17 residues in the CDR3. Trimming shortened V by 1 base and J by 0 bases, and 13 bases separated the two germline ends. This CDR3 is CASSYFRQLSSYNEQFF. The DNA of the CDR3 is TGTGCCAGCAGTTACTTCCGTCAGCTTAGCTCCTACAATGAGCAGTTCTTC.

V and J are TRBV30 and TRBJ1-5, with D unresolved. V was cut by 0 bases and J by 0 bases, with 9 bases left in between. Germline CDR1 reads GTSNPN; CDR2 reads SVGIG (reference sequence). The CDR3 loop spans 15 amino acids. The CDR3 DNA follows: TGTGCCTGGAGTGTACGGGGTTTTAGCAATCAGCCCCAGCATTTT. Its translation: CAWSVRGFSNQPQHF.

The chain is built from TRBV10-3 and TRBJ2-7; D might be TRBD2 (5 bases). The CDR3 contains 13 residues. Germline CDR1 reads ENHRY; CDR2 reads SYGVKD. Trimming left V 2 bases short and J 4 bases short, with 9 bases between. CDR3 region: CAISEKWEYEQYF. The CDR3 DNA sequence: TGTGCCATCAGTGAGAAGTGGGAGTACGAGCAGTACTTC.

The rearrangement links TRBV6-2 or TRBV6-3 to TRBJ1-5, with a possible D match to TRBD1 (6 bases). In germline, CDR1 is MNHEY, CDR2 SVGEGT. V lost 2 bases to trimming and J lost 6 bases, with 17 bases between them. This CDR3 comprises 16 residues. As DNA, the CDR3 is TGTGCCAGCAGTTACCGAGTGGGGGCAGTAGTTCAGCCCCAGCATTTT. Its translation: CASSYRVGAVVQPQHF.

The rearrangement uses TRBV5-4 and TRBJ1-2; perhaps TRBD1 as D (5 bases). The CDR3 runs to 15 residues. V lost 4 bases, J lost 1 base, and 14 bases lay in between. The V gene's germline CDR1 is SGHNT and CDR2 YYREEE (reference sequence). The CDR3 sequence: CASSDPIRGNYGYTF. CDR3 DNA: TGTGCCAGCAGCGATCCCATTAGGGGTAACTATGGCTACACCTTC.

The V and J genes are TRBV6-5 and TRBJ1-1; TRBD1 might be the D (6 bases). Trimming took off 7 bases at V and 6 bases at J, with 15 bases between the two ends. This CDR3 region has 13 residues. CDR1 is MNHEY and CDR2 is SVGAGI in the germline V gene. CDR3 residues: CASKGGSGAEAFF. CDR3 in DNA: TGTGCCAGCAAGGGTGGCTCAGGGGCTGAAGCTTTCTTT.

This CDR3 is CASSYSLGTGANTIYF. Here the CDR3 DNA reads TGTGCCAGCAGTTACTCGCTCGGGACAGGGGCAAACACCATATATTTT. The rearrangement uses TRBV6-5 and TRBJ1-3, with TRBD1 identical over 10 bases. There are 16 residues in the CDR3. V lost 0 bases to trimming and J lost 6 bases; unmatched junction nucleotides: 5. Germline assignment: CDR1 MNHEY and CDR2 SVGAGI.

The rearrangement joins TRBV29-1 to TRBJ1-1, with unresolved D. CDR1 and CDR2 from the germline V gene are SQVTM and ANQGSEA. CDR3 size: 13 residues. V gave up 3 bases and J gave up 1 base, with 9 bases separating them. In nucleotides, the CDR3 is TGCAGCGTTGAGGGCGGTGGGAACACTGAAGCTTTCTTT. Translation: CSVEGGGNTEAFF.

V gene TRBV5-5 combines with J gene TRBJ2-3; 14 nucleotides line up with TRBD2. CDR1 and CDR2 (germline): SGHKS, YYEKEE (reference sequence). There are 16 residues in the CDR3. The V segment lost 4 bases and the J segment 4 bases; nucleotides outside the gene matches: 5. CDR3 loop: CASSSGTSGSADTQYF. The CDR3 nucleotides read TGTGCCAGCAGCAGCGGGACTAGCGGGAGTGCAGATACGCAGTATTTT.